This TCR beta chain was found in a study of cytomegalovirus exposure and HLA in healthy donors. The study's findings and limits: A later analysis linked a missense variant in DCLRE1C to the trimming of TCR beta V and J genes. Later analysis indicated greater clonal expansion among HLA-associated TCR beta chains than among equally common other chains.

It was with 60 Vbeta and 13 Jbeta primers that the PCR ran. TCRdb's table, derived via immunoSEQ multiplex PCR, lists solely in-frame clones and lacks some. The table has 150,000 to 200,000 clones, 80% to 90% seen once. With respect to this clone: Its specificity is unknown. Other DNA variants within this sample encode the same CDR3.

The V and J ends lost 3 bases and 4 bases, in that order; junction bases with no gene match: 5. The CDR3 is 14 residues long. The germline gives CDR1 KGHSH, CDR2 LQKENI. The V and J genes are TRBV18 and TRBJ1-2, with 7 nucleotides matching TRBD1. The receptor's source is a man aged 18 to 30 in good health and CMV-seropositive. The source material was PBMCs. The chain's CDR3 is CASSPSGQVYGYTF. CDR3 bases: TGTGCCAGCTCACCCTCTGGACAGGTCTATGGCTACACCTTC.